What follows are 8 T cell receptor beta chains derived from one specimen sequenced in a study of vaccination effects on CD4 cells after COVID-19. ViraFEST used viral peptide pools to expand antigen-specific CD4+ T cells before sequencing. When around ten days of culture had elapsed, CD4+ T cells were isolated. Participants completed two doses of the BNT162b2 or mRNA-1273 vaccine. These receptors lack a known antigen. Profiling relied on immunoSEQ multiplex PCR, and the TCRdb table lists in-frame clones only, not all of them. Counted here are some 24,000 clones, around 74% occurring once; the ten biggest clones make up around 23%. Sample: CD4+ T cells from PBMCs cultured with HCoV-NL63 spike peptides, taken after COVID-19 vaccination. Receptors originate from a human donor who received a COVID-19 vaccine.

The rearrangement joins TRBV19 to TRBJ1-1, with TRBD1 matching 9 bases. The CDR3 consists of 13 residues. Germline V lookup: CDR1 LNHDA, CDR2 SQIVND (reference sequence). J lost 7 bases, V lost 7 bases, and 7 bases had no gene match. The CDR3 loop reads CASNQGQGFEAFF. Here the CDR3 DNA reads TGTGCCAGTAACCAGGGACAGGGCTTTGAAGCTTTCTTT.

The chain has TRBV29-1 and TRBJ2-1; 10 bases align to TRBD2. The germline gives CDR1 SQVTM, CDR2 ANQGSEA. Trimming took 2 bases from V and 4 from J; bases not matched to a gene: 2. The CDR3 extends over 14 amino acids. The CDR3 loop reads CSVELAGAYNEQFF. The CDR3 DNA reads as TGCAGCGTTGAACTAGCGGGGGCTTACAATGAGCAGTTCTTC.

CDR3 in DNA: TGTGCCAGCAGTGAGACCGGGACTAGGGAGACCCAGTACTTC. Its protein product is CASSETGTRETQYF. The chain couples TRBV6-1 to TRBJ2-5, with TRBD2 matching over 8 bases. Losses at the gene ends were 3 bases for V and 5 bases for J; bases not matched to a gene: 5. There are 14 residues in the CDR3. The germline CDR1 and CDR2 sequences are MNHNS and SASEGT.

This clone has just one count. The V call is TRBV7-2, the J call TRBJ1-1, with 8 nucleotides matching TRBD1. There are 17 residues in the CDR3. Per the germline V gene, CDR1 is SGHTA and CDR2 is FQGNSA. V trimming: 4 bases; J trimming: 4 bases; junction bases outside the gene matches: 14. CDR3 region: CASSSPGGQGGFTEAFF. The DNA of the CDR3 is TGTGCCAGCAGCTCCCCGGGAGGACAGGGCGGTTTCACTGAAGCTTTCTTT.

J is TRBJ2-5 and V is TRBV6-5, with D tentatively TRBD2 (6 bases). Per the germline V gene, CDR1 is MNHEY and CDR2 is SVGAGI. The CDR3 has 15 amino acids. The germline V and J ends were trimmed by 0 bases and 5 bases, with 13 bases remaining between them. CDR3 in amino acids: CASSYSFEAGETQYF. CDR3 nucleotide sequence: TGTGCCAGCAGTTACTCCTTCGAGGCGGGGGAGACCCAGTACTTC.

The gene calls are TRBV14 and TRBJ2-2; a weak D match, TRBD1 (6 bases). V lost 4 bases to trimming and J lost 6 bases, with 18 bases between them. This CDR3 region has 16 residues. Germline CDR1 reads SGHDN; CDR2 reads FVKESK. This CDR3 is CASSRRGTLSSGELFF. The CDR3 nucleotides are TGTGCCAGCAGCCGAAGGGGGACACTCTCGTCCGGGGAGCTGTTTTTT.

This clone was counted between two and nine times. J is TRBJ1-6 and V is TRBV2; TRBD1 is a possible D gene (5 bases). CDR1 is SNHLY and CDR2 is FYNNEI in the germline V gene. V was pared by 6 bases and J by 7 bases, with 13 bases between. The CDR3 runs to 14 residues. This CDR3 reads CASRSGRANSPLHF. In DNA form, the CDR3 reads TGTGCCAGCAGATCGGGACGGGCAAATTCACCCCTCCACTTT.

V is TRBV29-1 and J is TRBJ2-5; TRBD1 aligns across 9 bases. The junction had 6 bases not matched to a gene; V was cut back by 6 bases and J by 4 bases. Germline V gene data show CDR1 as SQVTM and CDR2 as ANQGSEA. The CDR3 loop spans 13 amino acids. The CDR3 nucleotides read TGCAGCGTGACGGGACAGGGAGGAGAGACCCAGTACTTC. It is translated as CSVTGQGGETQYF.